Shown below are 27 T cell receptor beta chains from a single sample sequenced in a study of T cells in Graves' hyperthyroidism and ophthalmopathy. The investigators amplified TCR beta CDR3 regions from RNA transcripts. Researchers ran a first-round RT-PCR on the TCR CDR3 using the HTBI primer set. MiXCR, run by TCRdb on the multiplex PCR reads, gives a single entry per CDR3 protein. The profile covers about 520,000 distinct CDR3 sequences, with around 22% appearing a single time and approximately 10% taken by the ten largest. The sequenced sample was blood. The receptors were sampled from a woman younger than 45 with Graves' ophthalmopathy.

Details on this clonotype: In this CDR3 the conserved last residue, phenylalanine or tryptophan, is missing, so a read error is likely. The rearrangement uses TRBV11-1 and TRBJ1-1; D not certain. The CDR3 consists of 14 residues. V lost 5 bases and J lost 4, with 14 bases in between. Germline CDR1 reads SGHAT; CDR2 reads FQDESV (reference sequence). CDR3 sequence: CASSHQEAGTEAFS. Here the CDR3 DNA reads TGTGCCAGCAGCCATCAGGAGGCGGGCACTGAAGCTTTCTCT.

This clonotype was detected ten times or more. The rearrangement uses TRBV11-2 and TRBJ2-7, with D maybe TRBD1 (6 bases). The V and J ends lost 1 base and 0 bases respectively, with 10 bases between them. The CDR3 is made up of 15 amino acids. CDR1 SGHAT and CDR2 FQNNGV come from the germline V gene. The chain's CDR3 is CASSLVRGPSYEQYF. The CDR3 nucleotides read TGTGCCAGCAGCTTAGTCAGGGGACCCTCCTACGAGCAGTACTTC. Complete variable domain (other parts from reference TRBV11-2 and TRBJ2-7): EAGVAQSPRYKIIEKRQSVAFWCNPISGHATLYWYQQILGQGPKLLIQFQNNGVVDDSQLPKDRFSAERLKGVDSTLKIQPAKLEDSAVYLCASSLVRGPSYEQYFGPGTRLTVT.

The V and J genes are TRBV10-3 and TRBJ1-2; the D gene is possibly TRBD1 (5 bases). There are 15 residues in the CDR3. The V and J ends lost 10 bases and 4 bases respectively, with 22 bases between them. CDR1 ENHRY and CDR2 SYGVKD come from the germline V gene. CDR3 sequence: CATLPQGQWGYGYTF. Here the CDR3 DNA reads TGTGCCACCCTCCCGCAGGGCCAGTGGGGCTATGGCTACACCTTC.

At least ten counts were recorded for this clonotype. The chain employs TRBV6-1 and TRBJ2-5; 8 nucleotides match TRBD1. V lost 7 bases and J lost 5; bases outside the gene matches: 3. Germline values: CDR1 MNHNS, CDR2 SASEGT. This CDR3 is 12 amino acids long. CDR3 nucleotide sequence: TGTGCCAGCAATCACAGGGGGGAGACCCAGTACTTC. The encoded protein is CASNHRGETQYF.

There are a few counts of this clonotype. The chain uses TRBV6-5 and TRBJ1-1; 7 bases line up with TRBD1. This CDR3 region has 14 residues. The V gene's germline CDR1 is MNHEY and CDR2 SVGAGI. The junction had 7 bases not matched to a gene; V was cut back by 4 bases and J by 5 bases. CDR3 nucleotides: TGTGCCAGCAGTTCTTCCGACAGGGTGACTGAAGCTTTCTTT. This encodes CASSSSDRVTEAFF.

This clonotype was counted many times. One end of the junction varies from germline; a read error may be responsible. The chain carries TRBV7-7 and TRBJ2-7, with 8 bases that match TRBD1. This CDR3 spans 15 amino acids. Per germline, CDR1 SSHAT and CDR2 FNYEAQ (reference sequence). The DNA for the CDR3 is TGTGCTAGCAGCTTGGGACGGGACAGGTCACACGAGCAGTACTTC. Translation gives CASSLGRDRSHEQYF.

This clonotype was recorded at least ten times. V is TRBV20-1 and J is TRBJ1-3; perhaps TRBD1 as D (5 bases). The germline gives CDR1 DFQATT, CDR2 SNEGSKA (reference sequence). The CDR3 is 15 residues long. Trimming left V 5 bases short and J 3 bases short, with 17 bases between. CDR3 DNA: TGCAGTGCTGAATGGGACGCCGAGATTGGAAACACCATATATTTT. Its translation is CSAEWDAEIGNTIYF.

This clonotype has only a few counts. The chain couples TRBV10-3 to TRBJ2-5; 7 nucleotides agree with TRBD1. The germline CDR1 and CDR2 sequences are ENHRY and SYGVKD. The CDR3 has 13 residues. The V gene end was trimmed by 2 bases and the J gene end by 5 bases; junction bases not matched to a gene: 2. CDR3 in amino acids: CAISEGTAETQYF. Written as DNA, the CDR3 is TGTGCCATCAGTGAGGGGACAGCTGAGACCCAGTACTTC.

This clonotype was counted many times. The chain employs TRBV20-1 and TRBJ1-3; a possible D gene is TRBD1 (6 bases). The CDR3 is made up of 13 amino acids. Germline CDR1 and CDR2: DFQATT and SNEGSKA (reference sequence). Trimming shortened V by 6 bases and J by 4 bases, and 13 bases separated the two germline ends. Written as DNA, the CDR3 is TGCAGTGCAAGAACAGGGATCGGAAACACCATATATTTT. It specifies CSARTGIGNTIYF.

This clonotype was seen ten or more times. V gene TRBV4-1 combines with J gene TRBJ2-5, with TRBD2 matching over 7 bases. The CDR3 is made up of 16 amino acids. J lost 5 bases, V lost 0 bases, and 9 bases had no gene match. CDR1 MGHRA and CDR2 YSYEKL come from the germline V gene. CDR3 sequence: CASSQDSRGTWETQYF. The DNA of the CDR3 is TGCGCCAGCAGCCAAGACTCGCGGGGGACCTGGGAGACCCAGTACTTC.

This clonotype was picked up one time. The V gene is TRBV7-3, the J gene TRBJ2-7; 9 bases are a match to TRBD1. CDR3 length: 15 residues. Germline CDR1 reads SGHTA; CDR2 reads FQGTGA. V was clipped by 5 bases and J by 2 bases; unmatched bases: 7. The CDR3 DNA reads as TGTGCCAGCAGCCCCGGACAGGGGTTGACCTACGAGCAGTACTTC. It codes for CASSPGQGLTYEQYF.

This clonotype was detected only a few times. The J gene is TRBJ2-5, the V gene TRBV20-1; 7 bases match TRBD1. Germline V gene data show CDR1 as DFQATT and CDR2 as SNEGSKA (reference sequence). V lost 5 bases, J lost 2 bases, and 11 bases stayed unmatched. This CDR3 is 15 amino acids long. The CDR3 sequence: CSAASTPGGQETQYF. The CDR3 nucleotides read TGCAGTGCTGCTTCCACCCCAGGGGGACAAGAGACCCAGTACTTC.

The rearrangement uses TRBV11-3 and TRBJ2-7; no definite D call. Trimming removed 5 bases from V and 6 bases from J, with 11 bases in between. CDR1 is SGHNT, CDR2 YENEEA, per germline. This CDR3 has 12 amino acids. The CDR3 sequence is CASSLRSGEQYF. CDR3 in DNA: TGTGCCAGCAGCCTCCGATCTGGCGAGCAGTACTTC.

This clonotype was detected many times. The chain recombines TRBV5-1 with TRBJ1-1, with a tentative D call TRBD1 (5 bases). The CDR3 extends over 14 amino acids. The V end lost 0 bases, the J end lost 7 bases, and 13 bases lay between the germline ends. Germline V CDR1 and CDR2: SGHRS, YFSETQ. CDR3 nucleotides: TGCGCCAGCAGCTTGGACCCGGGGGAAGGTGAAGCTTTCTTT. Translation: CASSLDPGEGEAFF.

CDR3 amino acids: CASSDNRGREYGYTF. The CDR3 DNA reads TGTGCCAGCAGTGATAACAGGGGGCGCGAGTATGGCTACACCTTC. This chain connects TRBV12-3 or TRBV12-4 to TRBJ1-2; the match to TRBD1 covers 9 bases. The ends lost 5 bases at V and 5 bases at J; junction bases unmatched: 9. The CDR3 spans 15 residues.

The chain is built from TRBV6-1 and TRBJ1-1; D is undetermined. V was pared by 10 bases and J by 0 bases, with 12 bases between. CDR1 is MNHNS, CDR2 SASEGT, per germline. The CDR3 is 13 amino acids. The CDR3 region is CATHPGVNTEAFF. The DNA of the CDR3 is TGTGCCACCCATCCCGGGGTGAACACTGAAGCTTTCTTT.

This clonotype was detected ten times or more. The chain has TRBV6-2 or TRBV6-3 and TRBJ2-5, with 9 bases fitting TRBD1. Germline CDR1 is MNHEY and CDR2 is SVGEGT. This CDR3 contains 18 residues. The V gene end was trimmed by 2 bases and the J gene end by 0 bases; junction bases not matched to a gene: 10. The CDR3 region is CASSYPTTGGTDQETQYF. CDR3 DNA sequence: TGTGCCAGCAGTTACCCGACGACAGGGGGTACGGACCAAGAGACCCAGTACTTC.

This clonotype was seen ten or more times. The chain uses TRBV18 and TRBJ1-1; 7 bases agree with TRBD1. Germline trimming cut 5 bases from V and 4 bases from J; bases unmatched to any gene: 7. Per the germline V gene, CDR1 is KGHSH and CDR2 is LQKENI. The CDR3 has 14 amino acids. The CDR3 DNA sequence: TGTGCCAGCTCAGCGTACTCAGGGGGCACTGAAGCTTTCTTT. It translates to CASSAYSGGTEAFF. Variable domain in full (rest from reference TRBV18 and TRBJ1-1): NAGVMQNPRHLVRRRGQEARLRCSPMKGHSHVYWYRQLPEEGLKFMVYLQKENIIDESGMPKERFSAEFPKEGPSILRIQQVVRGDSAAYFCASSAYSGGTEAFFGQGTRLTVV.

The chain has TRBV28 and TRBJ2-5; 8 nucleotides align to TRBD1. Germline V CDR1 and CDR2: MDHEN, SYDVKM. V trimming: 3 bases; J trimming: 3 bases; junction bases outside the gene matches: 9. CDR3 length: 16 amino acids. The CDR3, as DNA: TGTGCCAGCAGTTTTCCGGACTCGACAGGGGAAGAGACCCAGTACTTC. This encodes CASSFPDSTGEETQYF.

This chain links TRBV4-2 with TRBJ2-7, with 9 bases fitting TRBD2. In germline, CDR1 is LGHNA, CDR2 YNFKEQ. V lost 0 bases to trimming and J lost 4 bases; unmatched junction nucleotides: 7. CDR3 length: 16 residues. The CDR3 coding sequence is TGTGCCAGCAGCCAAGATTTGGCGGGAGGGAGGTACGAGCAGTACTTC. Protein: CASSQDLAGGRYEQYF.

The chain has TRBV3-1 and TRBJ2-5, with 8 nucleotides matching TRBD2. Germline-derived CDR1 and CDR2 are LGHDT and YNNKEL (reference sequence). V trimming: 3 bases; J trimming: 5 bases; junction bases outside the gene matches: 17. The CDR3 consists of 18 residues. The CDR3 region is CASSQTPGLELRSETQYF. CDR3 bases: TGTGCCAGCAGCCAGACCCCGGGACTAGAGTTACGCTCGGAGACCCAGTACTTC.

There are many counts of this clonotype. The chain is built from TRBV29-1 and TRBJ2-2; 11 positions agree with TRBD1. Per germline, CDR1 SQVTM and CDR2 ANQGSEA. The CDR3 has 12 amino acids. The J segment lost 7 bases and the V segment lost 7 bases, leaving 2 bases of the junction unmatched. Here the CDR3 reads CSGTGGSGELFF. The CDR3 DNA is TGCAGCGGGACAGGGGGCAGCGGGGAGCTGTTTTTT.

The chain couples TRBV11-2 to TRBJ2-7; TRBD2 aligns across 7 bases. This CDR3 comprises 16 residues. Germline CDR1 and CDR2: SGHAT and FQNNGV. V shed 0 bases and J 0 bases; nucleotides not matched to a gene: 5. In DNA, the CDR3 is TGTGCCAGCAGCTTAGATTGGCGGGGGAGCTCCTACGAGCAGTACTTC. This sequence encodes CASSLDWRGSSYEQYF.

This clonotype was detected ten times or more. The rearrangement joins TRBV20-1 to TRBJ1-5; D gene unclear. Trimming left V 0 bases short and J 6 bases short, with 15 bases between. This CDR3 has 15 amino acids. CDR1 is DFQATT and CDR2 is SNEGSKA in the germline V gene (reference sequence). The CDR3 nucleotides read TGCAGTGCTAGAGATCCAGTGGATCATACTCAGCCCCAGCATTTT. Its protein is CSARDPVDHTQPQHF.

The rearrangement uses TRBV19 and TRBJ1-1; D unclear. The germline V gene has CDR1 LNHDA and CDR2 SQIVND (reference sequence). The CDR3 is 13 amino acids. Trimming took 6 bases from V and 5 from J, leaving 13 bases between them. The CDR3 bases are TGTGCCAGTAGCAGTACTGGTTTTACTGAAGCTTTCTTT. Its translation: CASSSTGFTEAFF.

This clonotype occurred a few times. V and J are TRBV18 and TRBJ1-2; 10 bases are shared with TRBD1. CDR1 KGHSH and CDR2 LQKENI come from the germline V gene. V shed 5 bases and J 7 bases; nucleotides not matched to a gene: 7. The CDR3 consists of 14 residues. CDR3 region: CASSEDRGSGGYTF. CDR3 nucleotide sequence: TGTGCCAGCTCAGAGGACAGGGGGTCAGGTGGCTACACCTTC.

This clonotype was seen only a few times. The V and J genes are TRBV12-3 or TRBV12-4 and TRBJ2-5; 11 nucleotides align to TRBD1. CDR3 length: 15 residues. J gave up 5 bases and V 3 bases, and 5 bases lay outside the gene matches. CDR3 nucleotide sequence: TGTGCCAGCAGTTTTCGGACAGGGGGCGTCGAGACCCAGTACTTC. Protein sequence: CASSFRTGGVETQYF.